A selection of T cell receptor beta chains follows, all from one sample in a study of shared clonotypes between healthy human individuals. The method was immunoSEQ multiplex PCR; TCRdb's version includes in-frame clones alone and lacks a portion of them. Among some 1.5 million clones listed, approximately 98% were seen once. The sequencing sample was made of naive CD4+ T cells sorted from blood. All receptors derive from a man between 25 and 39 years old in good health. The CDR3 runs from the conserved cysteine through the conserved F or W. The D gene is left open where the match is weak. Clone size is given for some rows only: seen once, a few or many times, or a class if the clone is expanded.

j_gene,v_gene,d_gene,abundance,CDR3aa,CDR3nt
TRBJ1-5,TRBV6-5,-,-,CASRGGNQPQHF,TGTGCCAGCCGAGGGGGCAATCAGCCCCAGCATTTT
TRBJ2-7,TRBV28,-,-,CASTQSNPGYFVYEQYF,TGTGCCAGCACCCAATCCAACCCAGGTTACTTCGTCTACGAGCAGTACTTC
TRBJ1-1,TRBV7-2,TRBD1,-,CASRPRDRGHAEAFF,TGTGCCAGCAGACCGAGGGACAGGGGGCATGCTGAAGCTTTCTTT
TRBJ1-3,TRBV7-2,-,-,CASSRPGSLNTIYF,TGTGCCAGCAGCCGACCCGGGAGCTTAAACACCATATATTTT
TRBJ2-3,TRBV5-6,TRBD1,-,CASSIDRGDTQYF,TGTGCCAGCAGCATAGACAGGGGAGATACGCAGTATTTT
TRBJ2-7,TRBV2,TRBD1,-,CASSFRTGGYEQYF,TGTGCCAGCAGTTTCCGGACAGGGGGCTACGAGCAGTACTTC
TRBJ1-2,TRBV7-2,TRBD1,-,CASSLGQGFGYTF,TGTGCCAGCAGCCTGGGACAGGGGTTTGGCTACACCTTC
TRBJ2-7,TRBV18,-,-,CASSPLQANYEQYF,TGTGCCAGCTCACCACTACAGGCTAACTACGAGCAGTACTTC
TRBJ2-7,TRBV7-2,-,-,CASSLVIWTDTTYEQYF,TGTGCCAGCAGCCTAGTCATTTGGACAGATACCACCTACGAGCAGTACTTC
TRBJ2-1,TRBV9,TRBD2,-,CASSATSSGSFFDEQFF,TGTGCCAGCAGCGCCACTTCGAGCGGGAGTTTTTTCGATGAGCAGTTCTTC
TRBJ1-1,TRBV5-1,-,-,CASSLADLGTEAFF,TGCGCCAGCAGCTTGGCCGACCTGGGCACTGAAGCTTTCTTT
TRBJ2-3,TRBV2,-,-,CASSEAPWDPTDTQYF,TGTGCCAGCAGTGAAGCACCCTGGGACCCCACAGATACGCAGTATTTT
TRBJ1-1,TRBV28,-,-,CASSILLMNTEAFF,TGTGCCAGCAGTATACTACTTATGAACACTGAAGCTTTCTTT
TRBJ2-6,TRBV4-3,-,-,CASSQVAVGASGANVLTF,TGCGCCAGCAGCCAAGTCGCGGTGGGGGCGTCCGGGGCCAACGTCCTGACTTTC
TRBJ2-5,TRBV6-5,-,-,CASSIWGPGETQYF,TGTGCCAGCAGTATTTGGGGGCCTGGAGAGACCCAGTACTTC
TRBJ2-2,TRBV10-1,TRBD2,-,CASSDVAGGPTGELFF,TGCGCCAGCAGTGATGTAGCGGGAGGCCCCACCGGGGAGCTGTTTTTT
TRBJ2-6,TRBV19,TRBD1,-,CASSTRQGAFTGANVLTF,TGTGCCAGTAGTACCAGACAGGGAGCGTTTACTGGGGCCAACGTCCTGACTTTC
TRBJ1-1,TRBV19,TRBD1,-,CASSVDRDTEAFF,TGTGCCAGTAGTGTCGACAGGGACACTGAAGCTTTCTTT
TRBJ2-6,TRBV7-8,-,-,CASSSAGPGANVLTF,TGTGCCAGCAGCTCCGCAGGCCCTGGGGCCAACGTCCTGACTTTC
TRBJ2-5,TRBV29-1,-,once,CSVDGRVSQETQYF,TGCAGCGTTGACGGCAGGGTTAGCCAAGAGACCCAGTACTTC
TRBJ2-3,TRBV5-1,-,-,CASSLAGFQTDTQYF,TGCGCCAGCAGCTTGGCAGGGTTTCAGACAGATACGCAGTATTTT
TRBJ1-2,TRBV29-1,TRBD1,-,CSVKGDRVFGYTF,TGCAGCGTGAAGGGGGACAGGGTCTTTGGCTACACCTTC